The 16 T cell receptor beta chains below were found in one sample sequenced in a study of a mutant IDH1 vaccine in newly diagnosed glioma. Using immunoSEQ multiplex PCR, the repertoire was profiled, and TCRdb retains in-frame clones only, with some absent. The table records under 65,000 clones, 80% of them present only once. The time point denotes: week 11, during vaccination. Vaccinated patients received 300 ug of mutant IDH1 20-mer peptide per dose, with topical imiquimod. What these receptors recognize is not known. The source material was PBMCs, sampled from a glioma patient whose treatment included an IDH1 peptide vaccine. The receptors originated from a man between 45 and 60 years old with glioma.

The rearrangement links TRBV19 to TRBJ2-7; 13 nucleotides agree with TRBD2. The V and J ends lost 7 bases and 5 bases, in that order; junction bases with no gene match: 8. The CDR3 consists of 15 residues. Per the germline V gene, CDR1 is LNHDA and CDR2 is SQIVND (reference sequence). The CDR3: CASTMTSGGQNEQYF. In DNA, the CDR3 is TGTGCCAGTACTATGACTAGCGGGGGGCAAAACGAGCAGTACTTC.

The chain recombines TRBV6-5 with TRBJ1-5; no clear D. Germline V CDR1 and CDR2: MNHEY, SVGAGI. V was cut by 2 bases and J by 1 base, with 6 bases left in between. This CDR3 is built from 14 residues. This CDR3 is CASSYDPSNQPQHF. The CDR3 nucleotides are TGTGCCAGCAGTTACGATCCGAGCAATCAGCCCCAGCATTTT.

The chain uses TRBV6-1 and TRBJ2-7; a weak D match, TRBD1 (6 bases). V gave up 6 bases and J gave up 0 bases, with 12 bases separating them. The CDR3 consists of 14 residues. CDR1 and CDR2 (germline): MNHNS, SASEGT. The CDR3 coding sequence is TGTGCCAGCAGGGAGACAGGTATCTCCTACGAGCAGTACTTC. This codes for CASRETGISYEQYF.

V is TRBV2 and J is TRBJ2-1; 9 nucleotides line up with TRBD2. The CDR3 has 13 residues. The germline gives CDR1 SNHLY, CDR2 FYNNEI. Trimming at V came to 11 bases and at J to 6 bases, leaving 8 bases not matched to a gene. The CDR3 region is CAGGLATFNEQFF. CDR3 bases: TGTGCCGGAGGACTAGCGACATTCAATGAGCAGTTCTTC.

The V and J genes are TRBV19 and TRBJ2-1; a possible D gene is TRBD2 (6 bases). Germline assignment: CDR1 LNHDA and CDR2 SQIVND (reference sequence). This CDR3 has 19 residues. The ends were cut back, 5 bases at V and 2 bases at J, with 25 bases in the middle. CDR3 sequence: CASSQIGIPGLGTYNEQFF. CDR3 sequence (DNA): TGTGCCAGTAGTCAAATTGGGATCCCGGGACTCGGGACCTACAATGAGCAGTTCTTC.

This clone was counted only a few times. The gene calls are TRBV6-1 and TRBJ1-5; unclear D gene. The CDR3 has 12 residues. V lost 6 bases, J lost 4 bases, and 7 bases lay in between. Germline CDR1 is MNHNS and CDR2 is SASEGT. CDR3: CASSELNQPQHF. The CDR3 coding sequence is TGTGCCAGCAGCGAACTTAATCAGCCCCAGCATTTT.

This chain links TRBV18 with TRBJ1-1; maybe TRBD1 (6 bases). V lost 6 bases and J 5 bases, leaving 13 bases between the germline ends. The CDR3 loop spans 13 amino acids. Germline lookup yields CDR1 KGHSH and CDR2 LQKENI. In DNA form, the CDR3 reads TGTGCCAGCTCCCCCCTGAGGGGGACTGAAGCTTTCTTT. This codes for CASSPLRGTEAFF.

CDR3 sequence (DNA): TGTGCCAGCAGCTTAGGGACCTACAATGAGCAGTTCTTC. As protein: CASSLGTYNEQFF. The chain carries TRBV7-6 and TRBJ2-1; D gene uncertain. Trimming left V 1 base short and J 2 bases short, with 3 bases between. Germline lookup yields CDR1 SGHVS and CDR2 FNYEAQ. The CDR3 covers 13 residues.

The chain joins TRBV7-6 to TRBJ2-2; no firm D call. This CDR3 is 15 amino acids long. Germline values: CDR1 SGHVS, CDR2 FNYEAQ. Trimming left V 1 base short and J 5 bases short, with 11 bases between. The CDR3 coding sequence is TGTGCCAGCAGCTTAGGCCAGTCCTGGACCGGGGAGCTGTTTTTT. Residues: CASSLGQSWTGELFF.

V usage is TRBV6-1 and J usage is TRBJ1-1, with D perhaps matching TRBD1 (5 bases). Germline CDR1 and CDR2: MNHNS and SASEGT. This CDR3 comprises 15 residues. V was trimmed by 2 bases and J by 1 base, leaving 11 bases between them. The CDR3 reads CASSEQGRANTEAFF. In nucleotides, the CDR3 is TGTGCCAGCAGTGAACAGGGCCGGGCGAACACTGAAGCTTTCTTT.

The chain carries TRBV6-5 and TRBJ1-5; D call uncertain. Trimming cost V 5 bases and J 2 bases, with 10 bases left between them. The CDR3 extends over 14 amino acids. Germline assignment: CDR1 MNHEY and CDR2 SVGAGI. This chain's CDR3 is CASSPRTGNQPQHF. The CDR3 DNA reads TGTGCCAGCAGTCCCAGGACGGGCAATCAGCCCCAGCATTTT.

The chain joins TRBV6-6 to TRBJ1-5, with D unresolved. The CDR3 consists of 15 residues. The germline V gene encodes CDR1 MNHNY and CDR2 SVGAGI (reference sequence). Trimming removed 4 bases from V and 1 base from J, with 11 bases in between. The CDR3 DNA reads TGTGCCAGCAGTTCCCCCAAGGACAGCAATCAGCCCCAGCATTTT. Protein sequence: CASSSPKDSNQPQHF.

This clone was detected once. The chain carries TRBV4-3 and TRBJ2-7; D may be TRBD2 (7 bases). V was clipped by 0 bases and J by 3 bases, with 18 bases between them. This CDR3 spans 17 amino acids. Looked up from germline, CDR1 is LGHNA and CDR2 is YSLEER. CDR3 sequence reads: CASSQDVPGGSIYEQYF. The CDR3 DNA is TGCGCCAGCAGCCAAGATGTGCCGGGGGGCAGCATCTACGAGCAGTACTTC.

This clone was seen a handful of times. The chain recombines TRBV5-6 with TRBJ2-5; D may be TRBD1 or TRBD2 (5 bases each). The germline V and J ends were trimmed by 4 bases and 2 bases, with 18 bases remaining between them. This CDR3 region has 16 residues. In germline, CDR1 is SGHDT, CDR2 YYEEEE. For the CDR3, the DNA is TGTGCCAGCAGCCCCAGGGCAGGGTCGGGACAAGAGACCCAGTACTTC. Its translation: CASSPRAGSGQETQYF. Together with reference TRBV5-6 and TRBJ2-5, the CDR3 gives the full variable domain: DAGVTQSPTHLIKTRGQQVTLRCSPKSGHDTVSWYQQALGQGPQFIFQYYEEEERQRGNFPDRFSGHQFPNYSSELNVNALLLGDSALYLCASSPRAGSGQETQYFGPGTRLLVL.

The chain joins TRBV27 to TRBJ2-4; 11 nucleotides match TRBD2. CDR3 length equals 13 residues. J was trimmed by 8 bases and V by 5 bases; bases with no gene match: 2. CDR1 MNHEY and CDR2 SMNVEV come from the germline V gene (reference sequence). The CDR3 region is CASSISGRDIQYF. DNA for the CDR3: TGTGCCAGCAGTATTAGCGGGAGGGACATTCAGTACTTC.

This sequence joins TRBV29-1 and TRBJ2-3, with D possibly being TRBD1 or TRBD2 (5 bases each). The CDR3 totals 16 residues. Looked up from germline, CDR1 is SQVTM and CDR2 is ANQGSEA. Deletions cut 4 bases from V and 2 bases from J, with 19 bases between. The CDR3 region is CSVVSMSPGPTDTQYF. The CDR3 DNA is TGCAGCGTTGTATCAATGTCTCCGGGGCCCACAGATACGCAGTATTTT.